Listed here are 23 T cell receptor beta chains from one sample, sequenced in a study of blood T cells in healthy people across ages (dated by TCRdb to about 2015). The library came from 5' RACE. Sequencing relied on an Illumina HiSeq 2500. The second PCR ran for roughly 6 to 11 cycles and used a J-beta primer mix along with a sample-barcoded 5' primer. The public reads were quality trimmed at Q25 with fastp and then assembled into clones with MiXCR by TCRdb, keeping productive beta chains. One record per CDR3 amino acid sequence lists the most common genes and DNA. The sample has under 2,000,000 distinct CDR3 sequences on record, about 49% of them singletons. The top ten clonotypes cover over 2% of the sample. The specimen sequenced was blood. All receptors come from a woman between 40 and 50 years old in good health.

This clonotype has only a few counts. V gene TRBV6-5 combines with J gene TRBJ2-7; no definite D call. This CDR3 is built from 14 residues. Trimming cost V 6 bases and J 5 bases, with 17 bases left between them. Per germline, CDR1 MNHEY and CDR2 SVGAGI. The CDR3 loop reads CASSRRSNIDEQYF. DNA of the CDR3: TGTGCCAGCAGCCGTCGGTCGAACATCGACGAGCAGTACTTC.

The V call is TRBV3-1, the J call TRBJ2-1; D tentatively fits TRBD1 or TRBD2 (5 bases each). CDR3 length equals 14 residues. Between the trimmed V and J ends, which lost 4 bases and 9 bases, there was a span of 16 bases. Germline V lookup: CDR1 LGHDT, CDR2 YNNKEL (reference sequence). CDR3 protein: CASSPGTSPGEQFF. CDR3 nucleotides: TGTGCCAGCAGCCCTGGGACCTCTCCCGGTGAGCAGTTCTTC.

The J gene is TRBJ2-4, the V gene TRBV28; 7 bases agree with TRBD2. The J call could be wrong; TRBJ2-5 is a better fit for the DNA end. Per the germline V gene, CDR1 is MDHEN and CDR2 is SYDVKM. CDR3 length equals 14 residues. The CDR3 region is CASSETLAQETQYF. CDR3 sequence (DNA): TGTGCCAGCAGTGAAACACTAGCGCAGGAGACCCAGTACTTC.

The rearrangement links TRBV5-1 to TRBJ1-2, with 10 bases matching TRBD1. Germline V gene data show CDR1 as SGHRS and CDR2 as YFSETQ. V trimming: 3 bases; J trimming: 3 bases; junction bases outside the gene matches: 5. This CDR3 contains 15 residues. The CDR3 DNA reads TGCGCCAGCAGCTCCTTGGACAGGGGGGACTATGGCTACACCTTC. Its translation is CASSSLDRGDYGYTF. The whole variable domain, filled in from reference TRBV5-1 and TRBJ1-2, reads KAGVTQTPRYLIKTRGQQVTLSCSPISGHRSVSWYQQTPGQGLQFLFEYFSETQRNKGNFPGRFSGRQFSNSRSEMNVSTLELGDSALYLCASSSLDRGDYGYTFGSGTRLTVV.

This clonotype appeared once. The chain couples TRBV6-1 to TRBJ2-5; a possible D gene is TRBD2 (6 bases). TRBJ2-7 explains the end of the DNA better; the J call may be wrong. Germline loops: CDR1 MNHNS, CDR2 SASEGT. The CDR3 is 11 residues long. The CDR3 DNA reads as TGTGCCAGCAGTGGCGGGATCGAGCAGTACTTC. Its translation: CASSGGIEQYF.

This clonotype was recorded a few times. V and J are TRBV20-1 and TRBJ2-7, with TRBD1 as a possible D gene (5 bases). Germline lookup yields CDR1 DFQATT and CDR2 SNEGSKA (reference sequence). CDR3 length: 13 residues. The CDR3 DNA follows: TGCAGCGCTCGACAGTTTAGCTCCTACGAGCAGTACTTC. Translated: CSARQFSSYEQYF.

The chain is built from TRBV12-3 or TRBV12-4 and TRBJ1-1, with D maybe TRBD1 (5 bases). The CDR3 has 15 amino acids. Trimming left V 6 bases short and J 8 bases short, with 22 bases between. In DNA, the CDR3 is TGTGCCAGCAGACTTTCGGACACGGCAAGGAGGGAAGCTTTCTTT. The encoded protein is CASRLSDTARREAFF.

This chain uses TRBV6-5 with TRBJ1-2; no reliable D call. The V and J ends lost 0 bases and 3 bases respectively, with 14 bases between them. The length of the CDR3 is 16 residues. Germline values: CDR1 MNHEY, CDR2 SVGAGI. Here the CDR3 DNA reads TGTGCCAGCAGTTACTCTGGTACGGATTCCCACTATGGCTACACCTTC. It encodes CASSYSGTDSHYGYTF.

In this sample, this clonotype turned up once. The gene calls are TRBV9 and TRBJ2-3, with TRBD2 identical over 7 bases. Germline values: CDR1 SGDLS, CDR2 YYNGEE. J was trimmed by 3 bases and V by 4 bases; bases with no gene match: 8. The CDR3 totals 15 residues. CDR3 residues: CASSSSLRGTDTQYF. CDR3 nucleotide sequence: TGTGCCAGCAGCTCCTCCCTGCGGGGGACAGATACGCAGTATTTT.

The DNA for the CDR3 is TGTGCCAGCAGCTTAGGAGCGGGACAGATTAATCAGCCCCAGCATTTT. It is translated as CASSLGAGQINQPQHF. This chain links TRBV7-9 with TRBJ1-5; 7 bases are shared with TRBD1. CDR1 is SEHNR and CDR2 is FQNEAQ in the germline V gene (reference sequence). The ends lost 1 base at V and 4 bases at J; junction bases unmatched: 7. The CDR3 extends over 16 amino acids.

The chain couples TRBV11-1 to TRBJ2-1, with TRBD1 identical over 12 bases. With 5 bases clipped from V and 6 bases from J, the junction kept 5 bases outside the gene matches. CDR1 SGHAT and CDR2 FQDESV come from the germline V gene (reference sequence). The length of the CDR3 is 15 residues. In DNA form, the CDR3 reads TGTGCCAGCAGCCGGGGACAGGGGGCACTCAATGAGCAGTTCTTC. Translation gives CASSRGQGALNEQFF.

The chain carries TRBV15 and TRBJ1-2; 7 nucleotides line up with TRBD1. The CDR3 loop spans 17 amino acids. V lost 5 bases to trimming and J lost 4 bases; unmatched junction nucleotides: 16. Germline assignment: CDR1 LNHNV and CDR2 YYDKDF (reference sequence). The CDR3 DNA sequence: TGTGCCACCAGCCCCGGGACAGTCGTTCCACCGGTCTATGGCTACACCTTC. Encoded protein: CATSPGTVVPPVYGYTF.

As concerns this clonotype: The junction differs from germline at one of its ends, possibly a read error. J is TRBJ1-5 and V is TRBV7-2; D perhaps matches TRBD1 (6 bases). The CDR3 covers 13 residues. CDR1 and CDR2 from the germline V gene are SGHTA and FQGNSA. CDR3 sequence: CAGSPGGNQPQHF. The CDR3 nucleotides are TGTGCCGGCAGCCCAGGGGGCAATCAGCCCCAGCATTTT.

This clonotype was observed a handful of times. The V and J genes are TRBV6-5 and TRBJ2-5; 11 bases are shared with TRBD2. The CDR3 extends over 16 amino acids. V dropped 4 bases and J dropped 0; count of bases not matched to a gene: 4. Per germline, CDR1 MNHEY and CDR2 SVGAGI. The CDR3 coding sequence is TGTGCCAGCAGTTCTCTGACTAGCGGGGACCAAGAGACCCAGTACTTC. Protein sequence: CASSSLTSGDQETQYF.

The chain combines TRBV6-1 with TRBJ2-1; 10 positions agree with TRBD1. The J segment lost 4 bases and the V segment lost 6 bases, leaving 15 bases of the junction unmatched. The CDR3 runs 18 residues. The germline V gene has CDR1 MNHNS and CDR2 SASEGT. CDR3 sequence: CASSLRWGQGSFYNEQFF. DNA of the CDR3: TGTGCCAGCAGCCTACGATGGGGACAGGGGTCTTTTTACAATGAGCAGTTCTTC.

The chain links TRBV20-1 to TRBJ2-7; D is possibly TRBD1 (6 bases). The germline V and J ends were trimmed by 6 bases and 5 bases, with 11 bases remaining between them. From germline, CDR1 is DFQATT and CDR2 SNEGSKA (reference sequence). This CDR3 has 11 residues. DNA for the CDR3: TGCAGTGCCGACGGACAGAACGAGCAGTACTTC. It translates to CSADGQNEQYF.

There are a few counts of this clonotype. The chain has TRBV20-1 and TRBJ2-1; a possible D gene is TRBD2 (5 bases). Germline V gives CDR1 DFQATT, CDR2 SNEGSKA (reference sequence). The CDR3 covers 12 residues. V lost 6 bases and J 12 bases, leaving 18 bases between the germline ends. In DNA form, the CDR3 reads TGCAGTGCGAAGGACGGGGTAGATGGGCAGTTCTTC. Encoded protein: CSAKDGVDGQFF.

A single count supports this clonotype. The chain is built from TRBV12-3 or TRBV12-4 and TRBJ2-3, with 12 bases fitting TRBD2. V dropped 1 base and J dropped 3; count of bases not matched to a gene: 8. The CDR3 length is 18 residues. The CDR3 DNA is TGTGCCAGCAGTTTAGGCCCCGAACTAGCGGGGGGTACAGATACGCAGTATTTT. Encoded protein: CASSLGPELAGGTDTQYF.

The CDR3 sequence is CSASSSQRWDEQFF. CDR3 nucleotides: TGCAGTGCTAGTTCTTCCCAAAGGTGGGATGAGCAGTTCTTC. The rearrangement links TRBV20-1 to TRBJ2-1, with D hard to call. The CDR3 consists of 14 residues. Germline CDR1 reads DFQATT; CDR2 reads SNEGSKA (reference sequence). V lost 3 bases and J 8 bases, leaving 17 bases between the germline ends.

This clonotype has more than one count but fewer than ten. The rearrangement uses TRBV12-3 or TRBV12-4 and TRBJ1-2; the D is unclear. V lost 2 bases and J 6 bases, leaving 13 bases between the germline ends. The CDR3 is 14 amino acids. The CDR3 protein is CASSLYGERDGYTF. In DNA form, the CDR3 reads TGTGCCAGCAGTTTATACGGGGAGAGGGATGGCTACACCTTC.

This clonotype was observed a few times. CDR3 protein: CASSESGGADTQYF. In DNA, the CDR3 is TGCGCCAGCAGTGAGAGCGGGGGGGCAGATACGCAGTATTTT. The J gene is TRBJ2-3, the V gene TRBV10-2; 10 positions match TRBD2. The CDR3 runs to 14 residues. With V trimmed by 2 bases and J by 4 bases, 0 bases remained unmatched. Germline loops: CDR1 WSHSY, CDR2 SAAADI.

This clonotype was picked up many times. The chain's CDR3 is CSAPQNSNEKLFF. In DNA form, the CDR3 reads TGCAGTGCCCCACAGAACTCAAATGAAAAACTGTTTTTT. V is TRBV20-1 and J is TRBJ1-4; D ambiguous. V was clipped by 6 bases and J by 5 bases, with 13 bases between them. Germline V gene sequence: CDR1 DFQATT, CDR2 SNEGSKA (reference sequence). This CDR3 region has 13 residues.

This clonotype was found a few times. J is TRBJ2-1 and V is TRBV28, with 11 bases identical to TRBD1. V lost 3 bases to trimming and J lost 7 bases; unmatched junction nucleotides: 8. The CDR3 runs 16 residues. The V gene's germline CDR1 is MDHEN and CDR2 SYDVKM. The CDR3: CASSLLGTGGKNEQFF. In DNA form, the CDR3 reads TGTGCCAGCAGTTTGTTAGGGACAGGGGGAAAAAATGAGCAGTTCTTC.